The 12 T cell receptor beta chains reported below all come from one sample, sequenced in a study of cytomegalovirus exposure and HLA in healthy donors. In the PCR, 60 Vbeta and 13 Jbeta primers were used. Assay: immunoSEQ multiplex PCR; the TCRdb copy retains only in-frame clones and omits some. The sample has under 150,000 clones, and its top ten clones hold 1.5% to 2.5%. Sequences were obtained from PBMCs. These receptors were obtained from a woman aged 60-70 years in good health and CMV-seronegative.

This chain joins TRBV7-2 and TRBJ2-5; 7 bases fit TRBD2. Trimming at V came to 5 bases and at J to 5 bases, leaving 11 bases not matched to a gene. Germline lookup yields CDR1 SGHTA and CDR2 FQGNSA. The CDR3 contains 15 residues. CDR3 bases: TGTGCCAGCAGCCGAGCAGCGGGACTGGTTGAGACCCAGTACTTC. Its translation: CASSRAAGLVETQYF.

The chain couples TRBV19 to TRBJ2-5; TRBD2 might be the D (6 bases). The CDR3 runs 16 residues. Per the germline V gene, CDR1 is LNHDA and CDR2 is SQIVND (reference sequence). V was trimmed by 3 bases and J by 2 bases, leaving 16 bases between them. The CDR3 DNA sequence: TGTGCCAGTAGTATCTTTCTCCGGACTACTCAAGAGACCCAGTACTTC. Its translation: CASSIFLRTTQETQYF.

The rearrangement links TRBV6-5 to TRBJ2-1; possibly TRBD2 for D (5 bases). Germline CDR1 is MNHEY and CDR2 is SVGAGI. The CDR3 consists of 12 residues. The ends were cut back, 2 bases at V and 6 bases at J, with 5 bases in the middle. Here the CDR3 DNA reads TGTGCCAGCAGTTACGCGGGCAATGAGCAGTTCTTC. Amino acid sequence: CASSYAGNEQFF.

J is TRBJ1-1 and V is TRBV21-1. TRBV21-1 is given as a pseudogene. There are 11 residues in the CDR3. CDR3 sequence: CASSNQGGAFF. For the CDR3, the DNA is TGTGCCAGCAGCAACCAGGGAGGAGCTTTCTTT.

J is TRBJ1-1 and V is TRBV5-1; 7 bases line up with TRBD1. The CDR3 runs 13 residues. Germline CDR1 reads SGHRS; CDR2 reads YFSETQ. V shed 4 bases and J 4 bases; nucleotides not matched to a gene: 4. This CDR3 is CASSEGQLTEAFF. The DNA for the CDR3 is TGCGCCAGCAGCGAGGGACAGCTCACTGAAGCTTTCTTT.

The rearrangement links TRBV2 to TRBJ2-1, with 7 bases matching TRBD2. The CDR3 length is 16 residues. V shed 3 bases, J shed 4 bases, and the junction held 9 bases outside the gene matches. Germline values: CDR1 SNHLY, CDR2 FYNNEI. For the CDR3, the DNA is TGTGCCAGCAGTGAGGCTAGCGGAACTTATTACAATGAGCAGTTCTTC. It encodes CASSEASGTYYNEQFF.

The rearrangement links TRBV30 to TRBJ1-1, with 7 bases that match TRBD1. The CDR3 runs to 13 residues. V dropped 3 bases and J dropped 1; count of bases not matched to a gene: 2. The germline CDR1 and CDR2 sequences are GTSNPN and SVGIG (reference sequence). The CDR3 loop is CAWSWDRNTEAFF. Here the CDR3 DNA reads TGTGCCTGGAGCTGGGACAGGAACACTGAAGCTTTCTTT. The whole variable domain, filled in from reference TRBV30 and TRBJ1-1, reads SQTIHQWPATLVQPVGSPLSLECTVEGTSNPNLYWYRQAAGRGLQLLFYSVGIGQISSEVPQNLSASRPQDRQFILSSKKLLLSDSGFYLCAWSWDRNTEAFFGQGTRLTVV.

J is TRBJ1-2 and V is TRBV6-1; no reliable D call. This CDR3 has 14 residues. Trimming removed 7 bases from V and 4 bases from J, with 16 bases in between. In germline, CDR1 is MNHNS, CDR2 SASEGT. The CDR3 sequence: CASILEGGSYGYTF. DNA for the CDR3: TGTGCCAGCATCCTGGAGGGAGGGAGCTATGGCTACACCTTC.

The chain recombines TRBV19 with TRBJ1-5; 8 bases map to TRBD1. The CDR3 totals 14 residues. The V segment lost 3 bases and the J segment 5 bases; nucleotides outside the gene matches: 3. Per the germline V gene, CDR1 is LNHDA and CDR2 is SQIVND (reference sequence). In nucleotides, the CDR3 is TGTGCCAGTAGTATGTTACAGGGGGATCAGCCCCAGCATTTT. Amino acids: CASSMLQGDQPQHF.

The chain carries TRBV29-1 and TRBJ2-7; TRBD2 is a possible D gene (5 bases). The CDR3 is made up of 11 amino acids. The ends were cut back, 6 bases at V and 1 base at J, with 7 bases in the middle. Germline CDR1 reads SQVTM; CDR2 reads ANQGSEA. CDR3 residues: CSVVASYEQYF. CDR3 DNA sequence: TGCAGCGTAGTAGCGTCCTACGAGCAGTACTTC.

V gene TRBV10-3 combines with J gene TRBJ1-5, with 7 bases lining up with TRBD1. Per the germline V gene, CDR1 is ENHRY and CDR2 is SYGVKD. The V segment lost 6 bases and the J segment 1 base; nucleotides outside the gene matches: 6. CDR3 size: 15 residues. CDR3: CAIRTGTESNQPQHF. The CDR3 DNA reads TGTGCCATCAGAACCGGGACAGAAAGCAATCAGCCCCAGCATTTT.

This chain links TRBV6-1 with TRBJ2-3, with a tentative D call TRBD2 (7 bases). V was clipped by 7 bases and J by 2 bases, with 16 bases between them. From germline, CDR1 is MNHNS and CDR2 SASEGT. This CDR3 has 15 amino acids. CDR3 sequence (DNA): TGTGCCAGCACCTGGGAGGGGGGGCCCACAGATACGCAGTATTTT. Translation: CASTWEGGPTDTQYF.